Presented here are 24 T cell receptor beta chains from one specimen sequenced in a study of OX40 agonist ivuxolimab in advanced cancers. Assay used: immunoSEQ multiplex PCR; TCRdb lists only in-frame clones, some missing. The table has about 35,000 clones, nearly 80% seen once. This material consisted of CD4+ or CD8+ T cells sorted from blood, taken in a trial of the OX40 agonist ivuxolimab. All receptors come from an adult with an advanced solid tumor such as melanoma, head and neck, liver or kidney cancer.

The gene calls are TRBV7-8 and TRBJ2-1; D is possibly TRBD1 or TRBD2 (6 bases each). Trimming pared 1 base from V and 4 bases from J, leaving 14 bases between. The germline CDR1 and CDR2 sequences are SGHVS and FQNEAQ. The CDR3 contains 16 residues. This CDR3 reads CASSLGGLATYNEQFF. The CDR3 DNA reads TGTGCCAGCAGCTTAGGGGGGCTAGCGACTTACAATGAGCAGTTCTTC.

This clone is a singleton in its sample. The chain's CDR3 is CACPKGTNEKLFF. The CDR3 DNA reads TGTGCCTGCCCTAAAGGGACTAATGAAAAACTGTTTTTT. This chain uses TRBV30 with TRBJ1-4, with D hard to call. V was shortened by 6 bases and J by 2 bases, with 10 bases between the two germline ends. This CDR3 region has 13 residues. In germline, CDR1 is GTSNPN, CDR2 SVGIG (reference sequence).

The chain couples TRBV7-3 to TRBJ2-2; TRBD1 is a possible D gene (5 bases). There are 18 residues in the CDR3. Germline V gene lookup returns CDR1 SGHTA and CDR2 FQGTGA. V was clipped by 5 bases and J by 7 bases, with 26 bases between them. DNA of the CDR3: TGTGCCAGCAGCCCCGGACACGTAGGACCGTTACTAAGCGGGGAGCTGTTTTTT. Amino acid sequence: CASSPGHVGPLLSGELFF.

The genes are TRBV7-2 and TRBJ1-1; 7 bases match TRBD1. The CDR3 runs to 14 residues. Unmatched junction bases numbered 9, after V lost 6 bases and J lost 5 bases. CDR1 is SGHTA, CDR2 FQGNSA, per germline. CDR3 residues: CASRPRGRGTEAFF. CDR3 nucleotide sequence: TGTGCCAGCAGGCCCAGGGGGAGGGGAACTGAAGCTTTCTTT.

The CDR3 coding sequence is TGTGCCAGCAGCGCGACTAGCGGGAGTCTAGATACGCAGTATTTT. Amino acids: CASSATSGSLDTQYF. The gene calls are TRBV5-4 and TRBJ2-3, with 12 positions matching TRBD2. Germline CDR1 SGHNT, CDR2 YYREEE (reference sequence). CDR3 length: 15 residues. J gave up 5 bases and V 4 bases, and 5 bases lay outside the gene matches.

The J gene is TRBJ2-1, the V gene TRBV29-1; 8 nucleotides align to TRBD2. CDR1 SQVTM and CDR2 ANQGSEA come from the germline V gene. This CDR3 is built from 12 residues. After removal of 8 bases from V and 7 bases from J, the junction contained 7 bases not matched to a gene. CDR3: CSFRGGWNEQFF. CDR3 nucleotide sequence: TGCAGCTTCCGGGGGGGGTGGAATGAGCAGTTCTTC.

V and J are TRBV6-5 and TRBJ2-7; perhaps TRBD2 as D (6 bases). The CDR3 is 15 residues long. The V and J ends lost 5 bases and 0 bases respectively, with 14 bases between them. The germline CDR1 and CDR2 sequences are MNHEY and SVGAGI. CDR3 in DNA: TGTGCCAGCAGTATGTGGGACTCCCGCTCCTACGAGCAGTACTTC. Protein sequence: CASSMWDSRSYEQYF.

The chain links TRBV28 to TRBJ1-2; D remains ambiguous. The CDR3 runs 12 residues. Trimming left V 6 bases short and J 5 bases short, with 10 bases between. Germline loops: CDR1 MDHEN, CDR2 SYDVKM. The CDR3: CASRNGLYGYTF. CDR3 DNA sequence: TGTGCCAGCAGAAACGGGCTGTATGGCTACACCTTC.

This clone came up once. The chain links TRBV19 to TRBJ2-2; 12 positions agree with TRBD2. Germline V CDR1 and CDR2: LNHDA, SQIVND (reference sequence). This CDR3 is built from 14 residues. CDR3 sequence (DNA): TGTGTCTCTCGACCGACTAGCGGGAGAGGGGAGCTGTTTTTT. Translating gives CVSRPTSGRGELFF.

The chain has TRBV7-9 and TRBJ1-2; TRBD1 might be the D (6 bases). V gave up 6 bases and J gave up 8 bases, with 16 bases separating them. The germline V gene encodes CDR1 SEHNR and CDR2 FQNEAQ (reference sequence). This CDR3 is 13 amino acids long. CDR3 DNA sequence: TGTGCCAGCAGGCCCACAGGGAATGTGGGCTACACCTTC. Protein: CASRPTGNVGYTF.

In DNA form, the CDR3 reads TGTGCCAGCAGTTACGCGGGCCCCCCGGCCCCCGGGGAGCTGTTTTTT. Translating it yields CASSYAGPPAPGELFF. The chain carries TRBV6-5 and TRBJ2-2, with D perhaps TRBD2 (5 bases). V was clipped by 2 bases and J by 6 bases, with 16 bases between them. This CDR3 has 16 residues. Per germline, CDR1 MNHEY and CDR2 SVGAGI.

The chain carries TRBV5-1 and TRBJ2-5; D is unclear. The DNA matches TRBJ2-7 better at its end, which makes the J call doubtful. Germline V CDR1 and CDR2: SGHRS, YFSETQ. CDR3 length: 15 residues. CDR3 nucleotide sequence: TGCGCCAGCAGCTTGGAGGCTGTCAGCTCCTACGAGCAGTACTTC. Translating gives CASSLEAVSSYEQYF.

This chain links TRBV28 with TRBJ1-4, with D maybe TRBD1 (6 bases). CDR1 is MDHEN, CDR2 SYDVKM, per germline. The CDR3 runs to 13 residues. Deletions cut 8 bases from V and 7 bases from J, with 14 bases between. The CDR3 DNA is TGTGCCAGCCGACCACAGGGTGGTGAAAAACTGTTTTTT. The encoded protein is CASRPQGGEKLFF. Full variable domain (remainder filled in from reference TRBV28 and TRBJ1-4): DVKVTQSSRYLVKRTGEKVFLECVQDMDHENMFWYRQDPGLGLRLIYFSYDVKMKEKGDIPEGYSVSREKKERFSLILESASTNQTSMYLCASRPQGGEKLFFGSGTQLSVL.

This chain links TRBV7-6 with TRBJ2-2; D possibly uses TRBD1 or TRBD2 (5 bases each). There are 15 residues in the CDR3. V was clipped by 4 bases and J by 4 bases, with 13 bases between them. The germline V gene has CDR1 SGHVS and CDR2 FNYEAQ. The CDR3 here is CASSSQTGGTGELFF. In DNA form, the CDR3 reads TGTGCCAGCAGCTCTCAGACTGGGGGCACCGGGGAGCTGTTTTTT.

The chain carries TRBV5-1 and TRBJ2-4; maybe TRBD2 (5 bases). Trimming took off 3 bases at V and 1 base at J, with 11 bases between the two ends. The CDR3 has 15 amino acids. The germline gives CDR1 SGHRS, CDR2 YFSETQ. The CDR3 region has the DNA TGCGCCAGCAGCTCCACCGGGGTGGCCAAAAACATTCAGTACTTC. Translation gives CASSSTGVAKNIQYF.

The chain carries TRBV28 and TRBJ1-1; the D gene is possibly TRBD1 (5 bases). The germline V gene has CDR1 MDHEN and CDR2 SYDVKM. This CDR3 contains 12 residues. V was pared by 7 bases and J by 5 bases, with 11 bases between. CDR3 sequence reads: CASTGGKTEAFF. As DNA, the CDR3 is TGTGCCAGCACGGGGGGTAAGACTGAAGCTTTCTTT.

The rearrangement uses TRBV7-3 and TRBJ1-1; D uncertain. The CDR3 sequence is 13 residues long. Trimming cost V 4 bases and J 0 bases, with 6 bases left between them. The germline CDR1 and CDR2 sequences are SGHTA and FQGTGA. Here the CDR3 DNA reads TGTGCCAGCAGCTCTACACTGAACACTGAAGCTTTCTTT. Translating it yields CASSSTLNTEAFF.

CDR3 region: CATSRDRLYNSPLHF. The CDR3 DNA is TGTGCCACCAGCAGAGACCGACTCTATAATTCACCCCTCCACTTT. The chain has TRBV15 and TRBJ1-6; D remains ambiguous. The CDR3 is made up of 15 amino acids. Looked up from germline, CDR1 is LNHNV and CDR2 is YYDKDF (reference sequence). V gave up 0 bases and J gave up 3 bases, with 6 bases separating them.

The V and J genes are TRBV15 and TRBJ2-1, with D possibly matching TRBD1 (7 bases). Trimming pared 1 base from V and 6 bases from J, leaving 16 bases between. Germline assignment: CDR1 LNHNV and CDR2 YYDKDF (reference sequence). The CDR3 loop spans 16 amino acids. The CDR3 sequence is CATSRGGQGGGNEQFF. In DNA form, the CDR3 reads TGTGCCACCAGCAGAGGGGGGCAGGGGGGCGGCAATGAGCAGTTCTTC.

The V call is TRBV2, the J call TRBJ2-7, with D unresolved. Germline-derived CDR1 and CDR2 are SNHLY and FYNNEI. Trimming pared 0 bases from V and 4 bases from J, leaving 1 base between. This CDR3 is built from 11 residues. The CDR3 DNA reads as TGTGCCAGCAGTGAAGCGTACGAGCAGTACTTC. Protein sequence: CASSEAYEQYF.

This sequence joins TRBV5-7 and TRBJ1-4, with a tentative D call TRBD1 (6 bases). TRBV5-7 is annotated as an ORF whose role is uncertain. The CDR3 has 19 amino acids. The V and J ends lost 0 bases and 0 bases respectively, with 18 bases between them. The CDR3, as DNA: TGTGCCAGCAGCTTGGTCAACGAGGGGGAGGAGGCAACTAATGAAAAACTGTTTTTT. Amino acids: CASSLVNEGEEATNEKLFF.

Turning to this clone: Other nucleotide sequences in the sample specify the same CDR3. In DNA form, the CDR3 reads TGCGCCAGCAGCTTGGACAGGGGAACCTACGAGCAGTACTTC. Translating it yields CASSLDRGTYEQYF. This chain connects TRBV5-1 to TRBJ2-7, with 7 bases matching TRBD1. Germline CDR1 reads SGHRS; CDR2 reads YFSETQ. This CDR3 is built from 14 residues. Germline trimming cut 0 bases from V and 2 bases from J; bases unmatched to any gene: 2.

The rearrangement links TRBV7-3 to TRBJ2-1; TRBD1 matches 10 bases. CDR3 size: 15 residues. The germline gives CDR1 SGHTA, CDR2 FQGTGA. The V segment lost 5 bases and the J segment 4 bases; nucleotides outside the gene matches: 5. CDR3 DNA: TGTGCCAGCAGCCCAGACAGGGGGCCTTACAATGAGCAGTTCTTC. This translates into CASSPDRGPYNEQFF.

The gene calls are TRBV9 and TRBJ1-5; D gene unclear. The germline CDR1 and CDR2 sequences are SGDLS and YYNGEE. V was trimmed by 0 bases and J by 7 bases, leaving 11 bases between them. This CDR3 comprises 14 residues. The DNA for the CDR3 is TGTGCCAGCAGCGTAGGAGGATTTGGGCAGCCCCAGCATTTT. It is translated as CASSVGGFGQPQHF.